The entry below describes one T cell receptor (beta chain). CDR1 MNHEY and CDR2 SVGEGT come from the germline V gene. The CDR3 is made up of 16 amino acids. The junction had 13 bases not matched to a gene; V was cut back by 6 bases and J by 5 bases. The data were obtained in a study of human T cells and chemical hapten exposure. TCRdb re-derived calls from the RACE reads in MiXCR, one entry per CDR3 protein. The table records approximately 370,000 distinct CDR3 sequences, 4.5% to 7% of them present only once. Described time point: pre-sensitization, week 0. Treatment indicated: therapeutic diphenylcyclopropenone sensitization with weekly scalp DPC. The study drew its donors from alopecia patients who were 18 to 70 years old and suitable for DPC.

This specimen was whole blood, taken in connection with sensitization to the hapten diphenylcyclopropenone (DPC). The TCR sequence derives from a woman younger than 30 with alopecia areata. Some clones in this sample may be carry-over from other donors' samples. V is TRBV6-2 or TRBV6-3 and J is TRBJ2-5; 9 nucleotides line up with TRBD2. The CDR3 region is CASSYMGTSRRETQYF. CDR3 bases: TGTGCCAGCAGCTACATGGGGACTAGCAGGAGGGAGACCCAGTACTTC.